Presented here are 29 T cell receptor beta chains from one specimen sequenced in a study of regulatory T cells in long-lasting Graves disease. Arm-PCR of CDR3 regions and iRepertoire HTBI primers were used to build TCR beta libraries. TCRdb re-derived calls from the multiplex PCR reads in MiXCR, one entry per CDR3 protein. The table records about 470,000 distinct CDR3 sequences, around 14% of them present only once. Described time point: newly diagnosed GD, antithyroid drugs for less than 3 months. There was RNA extracted from PBMCs, and the TCR library was made from it. The same data also went into a second study, on T cells in Graves' hyperthyroidism and ophthalmopathy.

The input for sequencing was peripheral blood mononuclear cells (PBMCs), taken at new diagnosis, from a patient treated with antithyroid drugs. The source is a woman in her twenties or thirties with Graves disease.

In this sample, this clonotype turned up many times. The DNA of the CDR3 is TGTGCCAGCAGGGAGGGTGGGACAGGTTCTCAATATGGCTACACCTTC. Protein sequence: CASREGGTGSQYGYTF. V gene TRBV2 combines with J gene TRBJ1-2, with 8 bases that match TRBD1. The CDR3 runs to 16 residues. Germline V CDR1 and CDR2: SNHLY, FYNNEI. V was clipped by 6 bases and J by 5 bases; unmatched bases: 14.

The chain employs TRBV2 and TRBJ1-5, with D maybe TRBD1 (5 bases). CDR3 length: 16 residues. Germline V gene sequence: CDR1 SNHLY, CDR2 FYNNEI. Trimming pared 1 base from V and 3 bases from J, leaving 13 bases between. CDR3 loop: CASSEGGRRLNQPQHF. CDR3 bases: TGTGCCAGCAGTGAAGGGGGACGGAGACTCAATCAGCCCCAGCATTTT.

The chain links TRBV12-3 or TRBV12-4 to TRBJ1-5; D is perhaps TRBD1 (6 bases). This CDR3 comprises 16 residues. V was pared by 3 bases and J by 2 bases, with 14 bases between. The CDR3 nucleotides are TGTGCCAGCAGTTTCTGGGGGCTAGATGGCAATCAGCCCCAGCATTTT. The encoded protein is CASSFWGLDGNQPQHF.

The rearrangement links TRBV12-5 to TRBJ2-1; D uncertain. Germline values: CDR1 LGHNT, CDR2 FRNRAP. Trimming removed 3 bases from V and 10 bases from J, with 7 bases in between. The CDR3 loop spans 11 amino acids. This chain's CDR3 is CASGFTEEQFF. The CDR3 DNA reads TGTGCTAGTGGTTTTACGGAAGAGCAGTTCTTC.

At least ten counts were recorded for this clonotype. The chain uses TRBV7-9 and TRBJ2-7; D may be TRBD1 (5 bases). The germline V gene has CDR1 SEHNR and CDR2 FQNEAQ (reference sequence). The CDR3 runs to 16 residues. Trimming took 4 bases from V and 3 from J, leaving 19 bases between them. The CDR3 region has the DNA TGTGCCAGCAGCTCGGCCTATGGCGACAGCTACTACGAGCAGTACTTC. Its protein is CASSSAYGDSYYEQYF.

As DNA, the CDR3 is TGCGCCAGCAGCCATGACAGCTATAGCAATCAGCCCCAGCATTTT. Translating it yields CASSHDSYSNQPQHF. This chain uses TRBV4-1 with TRBJ1-5, with a weak D call TRBD1 (5 bases). The CDR3 is 15 residues long. V was pared by 3 bases and J by 0 bases, with 9 bases between. Germline CDR1 reads MGHRA; CDR2 reads YSYEKL.

In this sample, this clonotype turned up many times. The chain couples TRBV11-2 to TRBJ1-1; D is undetermined. V lost 4 bases, J lost 10 bases, and 10 bases lay in between. There are 11 residues in the CDR3. Per the germline V gene, CDR1 is SGHAT and CDR2 is FQNNGV. Here the CDR3 reads CASSSALGAFF. The CDR3 DNA reads as TGTGCCAGCAGCTCCGCACTGGGAGCTTTCTTT.

V is TRBV20-1 and J is TRBJ1-1; D is unresolved. There are 14 residues in the CDR3. The germline V gene encodes CDR1 DFQATT and CDR2 SNEGSKA (reference sequence). With 1 base removed from V and 1 base from J, the gap between germline ends came to 10 bases. The DNA for the CDR3 is TGCAGTGCTAGAGTGGACCGACCGAACACTGAAGCTTTCTTT. Translated: CSARVDRPNTEAFF.

This clonotype was counted only a few times. The genes are TRBV5-4 and TRBJ2-1; 12 bases map to TRBD2. Trimming at V came to 1 base and at J to 7 bases, leaving 3 bases not matched to a gene. Germline values: CDR1 SGHNT, CDR2 YYREEE (reference sequence). The CDR3 consists of 15 residues. The DNA of the CDR3 is TGTGCCAGCAGCTTGCCTAGCGGGAGGGATAATGAGCAGTTCTTC. This translates into CASSLPSGRDNEQFF.

This chain links TRBV24-1 with TRBJ2-3; either TRBD1 or TRBD2 may fit D (5 bases each). The germline V and J ends were trimmed by 2 bases and 4 bases, with 15 bases remaining between them. Germline V CDR1 and CDR2: KGHDR, SFDVKD. The CDR3 has 16 amino acids. The CDR3 here is CATSDSRDPSPDTQYF. In nucleotides, the CDR3 is TGTGCCACCAGTGATTCCCGGGACCCTAGCCCAGATACGCAGTATTTT.

This clonotype appeared many times. V is TRBV12-3 or TRBV12-4 and J is TRBJ2-7; D unresolved. V was shortened by 1 base and J by 6 bases, with 13 bases between the two germline ends. The CDR3 contains 14 residues. The CDR3 DNA reads as TGTGCCAGCAGTTTAGGGGCGAGTCAGTCCGAGCAGTACTTC. Residues: CASSLGASQSEQYF.

A note on this clonotype: The conserved phenylalanine or tryptophan is not found at the CDR3 terminus, so this likely reflects a read error. This sequence joins TRBV2 and TRBJ2-1; D remains ambiguous. Trimming pared 11 bases from V and 5 bases from J, leaving 19 bases between. The V gene's germline CDR1 is SNHLY and CDR2 FYNNEI. The CDR3 spans 14 residues. CDR3 bases: TGTGCCGGAGCAGGTGGGTGGTGGAACAATGAGCAGTTCTCC. Amino acid sequence: CAGAGGWWNNEQFS.

This clonotype came up many times. The J gene is TRBJ2-5, the V gene TRBV20-1; 13 nucleotides align to TRBD2. This CDR3 spans 18 amino acids. J was trimmed by 6 bases and V by 0 bases; bases with no gene match: 13. Germline-derived CDR1 and CDR2 are DFQATT and SNEGSKA (reference sequence). The CDR3: CSARDVGGLAGAQKTQYF. CDR3 bases: TGCAGTGCTAGAGACGTAGGTGGACTAGCGGGAGCTCAGAAGACCCAGTACTTC.

The sample holds many counts of this clonotype. V is TRBV2 and J is TRBJ2-7, with D unclear. Deletions cut 10 bases from V and 2 bases from J, with 6 bases between. The CDR3 is made up of 10 amino acids. The germline CDR1 and CDR2 sequences are SNHLY and FYNNEI. This chain's CDR3 is CATSTYEQYF. The DNA for the CDR3 is TGTGCCACCAGCACCTACGAGCAGTACTTC.

With regard to this clonotype: A much larger clone lies one base from this, so it may be a read error. The gene calls are TRBV2 and TRBJ2-3; D gene uncertain. The CDR3 totals 13 residues. Looked up from germline, CDR1 is SNHLY and CDR2 is FYNNEI. CDR3 DNA: TGTGCCAGCAGTGAAGAAGGCCGATCGATGCAGTGTTTT. Residues: CASSEEGRSMQCF.

The chain carries TRBV12-3 or TRBV12-4 and TRBJ1-1; D not resolved. Trimming removed 8 bases at V and 3 bases at J, with 10 bases between. There are 12 residues in the CDR3. The DNA of the CDR3 is TGTGCCAGCCGCGGTCAGTACACTGAAGCTTTCTTT. It specifies CASRGQYTEAFF.

In its sample, this clonotype was seen many times. The chain employs TRBV9 and TRBJ1-1; D is uncertain. Germline V CDR1 and CDR2: SGDLS, YYNGEE. The CDR3 consists of 11 residues. The ends were cut back, 4 bases at V and 8 bases at J, with 9 bases in the middle. CDR3 bases: TGTGCCAGCAGCCCTCAACAAGAAGCTTTCTTT. Translating it yields CASSPQQEAFF.

The chain has TRBV20-1 and TRBJ2-1, with D perhaps matching TRBD2 (6 bases). The V gene's germline CDR1 is DFQATT and CDR2 SNEGSKA (reference sequence). This CDR3 region has 13 residues. Trimming cost V 2 bases and J 8 bases, with 13 bases left between them. CDR3 sequence: CSARPQTSYEQFF. In DNA form, the CDR3 reads TGCAGTGCTAGACCACAGACTAGTTATGAGCAGTTCTTC.

This clonotype was counted only a few times. This chain links TRBV5-4 with TRBJ2-1; 10 bases are shared with TRBD2. This CDR3 region has 16 residues. Germline CDR1 is SGHNT and CDR2 is YYREEE (reference sequence). V shed 8 bases, J shed 0 bases, and the junction held 8 bases outside the gene matches. CDR3 sequence: CASTIAGGRSYNEQFF. CDR3 bases: TGTGCCAGTACCATAGCGGGAGGTCGCTCCTACAATGAGCAGTTCTTC.

This clonotype was observed a handful of times. The genes are TRBV10-3 and TRBJ2-1, with TRBD2 as a possible D gene (5 bases). V shed 7 bases and J shed 0 bases, with 19 bases lying between them. This CDR3 spans 17 amino acids. CDR1 is ENHRY, CDR2 SYGVKD, per germline. The DNA for the CDR3 is TGTGCCATCATGGACTCTAGCCGCGATAGCTCCTACAATGAGCAGTTCTTC. This sequence encodes CAIMDSSRDSSYNEQFF.

This clonotype has ten or more counts. The CDR3: CASSQEGSRGNNEQFF. The CDR3 DNA is TGCGCCAGCAGCCAAGAAGGCTCTCGCGGAAACAATGAGCAGTTCTTC. This chain connects TRBV4-1 to TRBJ2-1; D gene uncertain. Per the germline V gene, CDR1 is MGHRA and CDR2 is YSYEKL. The CDR3 consists of 16 residues. The V end was cut by 0 bases, the J end by 5 bases, with 14 bases between.

This clonotype was found a few times. CDR3 sequence (DNA): TGTGCCAGCAGCGCCCAAGACGGAAACTATGGCTACACCTTC. Protein product: CASSAQDGNYGYTF. The chain joins TRBV9 to TRBJ1-2; D is unclear. The CDR3 spans 14 residues. V was shortened by 3 bases and J by 2 bases, with 11 bases between the two germline ends. Germline V gene sequence: CDR1 SGDLS, CDR2 YYNGEE. The complete variable domain, with remaining parts taken from reference TRBV9 and TRBJ1-2, reads DSGVTQTPKHLITATGQRVTLRCSPRSGDLSVYWYQQSLDQGLQFLIQYYNGEERAKGNILERFSAQQFPDLHSELNLSSLELGDSALYFCASSAQDGNYGYTFGSGTRLTVV.

The chain uses TRBV9 and TRBJ2-7; a weak D match, TRBD1 (5 bases). V lost 3 bases and J lost 5, with 15 bases in between. Germline values: CDR1 SGDLS, CDR2 YYNGEE. The CDR3 is 14 residues long. The CDR3 bases are TGTGCCAGCAGCGCACCAGGGTACGGTAACGAGCAGTACTTC. It specifies CASSAPGYGNEQYF. The full variable domain, rest sourced from reference TRBV9 and TRBJ2-7, is DSGVTQTPKHLITATGQRVTLRCSPRSGDLSVYWYQQSLDQGLQFLIQYYNGEERAKGNILERFSAQQFPDLHSELNLSSLELGDSALYFCASSAPGYGNEQYFGPGTRLTVT.

This clonotype has a count of ten or more. The chain links TRBV11-3 to TRBJ2-1; weak D call: TRBD2 (6 bases). The CDR3 has 16 residues. Between the trimmed V and J ends, which lost 5 bases and 0 bases, there was a span of 14 bases. Germline CDR1 is SGHNT and CDR2 is YENEEA. This CDR3 is CASSPTRGDSYNEQFF. CDR3 coding DNA: TGTGCCAGCAGCCCTACTCGCGGGGACTCCTACAATGAGCAGTTCTTC.

The chain carries TRBV4-1 and TRBJ2-3, with D perhaps assigned TRBD1 or TRBD2 (5 bases each). V was trimmed by 0 bases and J by 2 bases, leaving 15 bases between them. The germline V gene has CDR1 MGHRA and CDR2 YSYEKL. The length of the CDR3 is 17 residues. The CDR3 nucleotides are TGCGCCAGCAGCCAAGACCCCCCTGGGGGACCCACAGATACGCAGTATTTT. It yields the protein CASSQDPPGGPTDTQYF.

In this sample, this clonotype turned up many times. V is TRBV5-1 and J is TRBJ2-1; D perhaps matches TRBD1 (7 bases). This CDR3 has 16 residues. CDR1 is SGHRS, CDR2 YFSETQ, per germline. The V end lost 4 bases, the J end lost 4 bases, and 18 bases lay between the germline ends. DNA of the CDR3: TGCGCCAGCAGCCCCGGACAGGCGGGGACTTACAATGAGCAGTTCTTC. It codes for CASSPGQAGTYNEQFF.

This clonotype was found many times. This chain links TRBV3-1 with TRBJ2-7; D possibly uses TRBD1 or TRBD2 (5 bases each). With 1 base removed from V and 1 base from J, the gap between germline ends came to 11 bases. Per the germline V gene, CDR1 is LGHDT and CDR2 is YNNKEL (reference sequence). CDR3 length equals 15 residues. CDR3 region: CASSQGLGVSYEQYF. The CDR3 DNA is TGTGCCAGCAGCCAAGGTCTGGGGGTATCCTACGAGCAGTACTTC.

This clonotype was counted ten times or more. The CDR3 reads CASSPPGGLAKNIQYF. The CDR3 coding sequence is TGTGCCAGCAGTCCCCCAGGGGGCTTAGCCAAAAACATTCAGTACTTC. J is TRBJ2-4 and V is TRBV27, with 8 bases matching TRBD1. The CDR3 has 16 amino acids. After removal of 5 bases from V and 0 bases from J, the junction contained 6 bases not matched to a gene. CDR1 and CDR2 (germline): MNHEY, SMNVEV (reference sequence).

The chain joins TRBV6-1 to TRBJ1-1; no firm D call. The CDR3 spans 13 residues. Germline CDR1 is MNHNS and CDR2 is SASEGT. Trimming cost V 6 bases and J 7 bases, with 15 bases left between them. The CDR3 region has the DNA TGTGCCAGCAGAACTGACATGGTTAATGAAGCTTTCTTT. Translating it yields CASRTDMVNEAFF.